This T cell receptor beta chain was sequenced during a study of cytomegalovirus exposure and HLA in healthy donors. Study context: Genetic ancestry analysis placed approximately 80% of the 350 to 500 donors that were genotyped in the Caucasian-associated cluster. Study-wide points: In a later analysis, HLA-associated beta chains showed higher expansion and lower generation probabilities than comparable chains. Investigators reported 150 to 200 TCR beta chains as tied to cytomegalovirus.

The study ran its PCR with 60 Vbeta and 13 Jbeta primers. The assay was immunoSEQ multiplex PCR, and TCRdb's table has in-frame clones only and misses some. Of some 120,000 clones listed, 70% to 80% are singletons. The V end lost 4 bases, the J end lost 8 bases, and 9 bases lay between the germline ends. The CDR3 contains 13 residues. Germline V gives CDR1 MNHEY, CDR2 SMNVEV (reference sequence). Those who donated were healthy bone marrow donors. Comments on this clone: Its specificity is not known.

This clonotype originated in a man aged 35 to 55 in good health and CMV-seronegative. The J gene is TRBJ1-6, the V gene TRBV27, with unresolved D. The sample was PBMCs. For the CDR3, the DNA is TGTGCCAGCAGTTCTATACCTTATTCACCCCTCCACTTT. This translates into CASSSIPYSPLHF.